This T cell receptor (beta chain) originates from a study of shared clonotypes between healthy human individuals. Germline CDR1 MNHEY, CDR2 SMNVEV (reference sequence). The CDR3 has 15 amino acids. The ends were cut back, 6 bases at V and 3 bases at J, with 15 bases in the middle. TCRdb's table, derived via immunoSEQ multiplex PCR, lists solely in-frame clones and lacks some. The data show about a million clones, approximately 80% seen once. The rearrangement joins TRBV27 to TRBJ2-1; D is unresolved. The sequence came from a man aged 18 to 29 in good health. Some clones in this sample may be carry-over from other donors' samples. What was sequenced was memory CD4+ T cells from PBMCs. Documented subset: CD45RA-negative fraction. DNA of the CDR3: TGTGCCAGCAGCTTCGGGCAGCCTGACTACAATGAGCAGTTCTTC. Protein: CASSFGQPDYNEQFF.